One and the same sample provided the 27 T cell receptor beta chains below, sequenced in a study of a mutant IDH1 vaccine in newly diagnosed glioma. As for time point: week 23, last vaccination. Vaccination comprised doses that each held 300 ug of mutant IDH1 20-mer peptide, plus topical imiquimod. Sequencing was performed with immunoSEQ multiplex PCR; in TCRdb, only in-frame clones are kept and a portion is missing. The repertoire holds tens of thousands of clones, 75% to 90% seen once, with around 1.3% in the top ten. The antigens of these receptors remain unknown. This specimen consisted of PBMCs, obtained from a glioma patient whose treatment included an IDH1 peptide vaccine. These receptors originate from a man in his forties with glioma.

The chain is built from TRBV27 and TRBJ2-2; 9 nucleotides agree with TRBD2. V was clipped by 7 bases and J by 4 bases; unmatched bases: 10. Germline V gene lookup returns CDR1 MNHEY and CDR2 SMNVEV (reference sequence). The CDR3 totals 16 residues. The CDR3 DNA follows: TGTGCCAGCACCTTAAGCGGGAGGTTGGTCACCGGGGAGCTGTTTTTT. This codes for CASTLSGRLVTGELFF.

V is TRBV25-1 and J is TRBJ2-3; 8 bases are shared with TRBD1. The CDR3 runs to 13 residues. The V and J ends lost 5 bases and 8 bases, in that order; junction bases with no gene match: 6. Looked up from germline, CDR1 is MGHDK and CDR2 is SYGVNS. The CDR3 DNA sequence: TGTGCCAGCAGTCGCGACAGGGGTGGTACGCAGTATTTT. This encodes CASSRDRGGTQYF.

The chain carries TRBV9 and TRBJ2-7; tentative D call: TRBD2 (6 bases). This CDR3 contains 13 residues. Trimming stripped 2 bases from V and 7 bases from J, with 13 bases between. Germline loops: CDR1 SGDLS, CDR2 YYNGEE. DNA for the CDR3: TGTGCCAGCAGCGTCACGGGAGTGGGGGAGCAGTACTTC. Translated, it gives CASSVTGVGEQYF. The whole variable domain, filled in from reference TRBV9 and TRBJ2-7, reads DSGVTQTPKHLITATGQRVTLRCSPRSGDLSVYWYQQSLDQGLQFLIQYYNGEERAKGNILERFSAQQFPDLHSELNLSSLELGDSALYFCASSVTGVGEQYFGPGTRLTVT.

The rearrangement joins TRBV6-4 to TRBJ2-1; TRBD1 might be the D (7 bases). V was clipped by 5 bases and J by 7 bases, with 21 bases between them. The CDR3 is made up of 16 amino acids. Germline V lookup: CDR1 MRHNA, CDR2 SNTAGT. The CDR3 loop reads CASSRGTAIGGNEQFF. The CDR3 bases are TGTGCCAGCAGTAGGGGGACAGCGATAGGGGGGAATGAGCAGTTCTTC.

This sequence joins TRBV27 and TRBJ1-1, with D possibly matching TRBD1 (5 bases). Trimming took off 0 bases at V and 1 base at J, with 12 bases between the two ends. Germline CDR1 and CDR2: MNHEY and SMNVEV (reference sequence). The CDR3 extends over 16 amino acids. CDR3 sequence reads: CASSLSGGWGNTEAFF. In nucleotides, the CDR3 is TGTGCCAGCAGTTTATCGGGGGGTTGGGGGAACACTGAAGCTTTCTTT.

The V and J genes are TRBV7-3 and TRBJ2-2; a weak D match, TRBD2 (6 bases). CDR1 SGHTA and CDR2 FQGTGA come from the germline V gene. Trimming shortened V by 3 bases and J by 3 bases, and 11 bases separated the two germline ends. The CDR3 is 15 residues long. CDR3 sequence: CASSLEGWYTGELFF. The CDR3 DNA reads TGTGCCAGCAGCTTGGAGGGGTGGTACACCGGGGAGCTGTTTTTT.

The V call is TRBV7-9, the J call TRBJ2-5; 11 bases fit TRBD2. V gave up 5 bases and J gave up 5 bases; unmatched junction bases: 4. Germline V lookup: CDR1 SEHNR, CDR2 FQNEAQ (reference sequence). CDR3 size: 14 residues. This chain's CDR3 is CASSKLAGEETQYF. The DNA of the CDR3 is TGTGCCAGCAGCAAACTAGCGGGAGAGGAGACCCAGTACTTC. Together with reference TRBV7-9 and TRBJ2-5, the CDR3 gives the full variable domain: DTGVSQNPRHKITKRGQNVTFRCDPISEHNRLYWYRQTLGQGPEFLTYFQNEAQLEKSRLLSDRFSAERPKGSFSTLEIQRTEQGDSAMYLCASSKLAGEETQYFGPGTRLLVL.

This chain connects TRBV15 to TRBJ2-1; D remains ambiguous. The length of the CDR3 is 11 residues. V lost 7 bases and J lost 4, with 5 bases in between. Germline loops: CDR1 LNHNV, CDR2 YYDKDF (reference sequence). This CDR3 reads CATNTYNEQFF. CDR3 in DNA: TGTGCCACCAATACTTACAATGAGCAGTTCTTC.

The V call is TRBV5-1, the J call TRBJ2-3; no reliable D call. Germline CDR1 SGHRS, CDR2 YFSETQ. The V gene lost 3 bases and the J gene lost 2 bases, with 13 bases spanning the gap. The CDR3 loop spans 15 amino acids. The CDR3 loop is CASSWQDFSTDTQYF. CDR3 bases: TGCGCCAGCAGCTGGCAAGATTTTTCCACAGATACGCAGTATTTT.

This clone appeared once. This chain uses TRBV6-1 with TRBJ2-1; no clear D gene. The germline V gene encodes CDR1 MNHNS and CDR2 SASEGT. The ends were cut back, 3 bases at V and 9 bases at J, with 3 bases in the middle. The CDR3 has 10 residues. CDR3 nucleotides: TGTGCCAGCAGTGAGGGTGAGCAGTTCTTC. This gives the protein CASSEGEQFF.

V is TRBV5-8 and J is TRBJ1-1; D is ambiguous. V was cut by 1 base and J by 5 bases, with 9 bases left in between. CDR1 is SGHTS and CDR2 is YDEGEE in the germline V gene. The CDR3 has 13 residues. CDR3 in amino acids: CASSLPDGTEAFF. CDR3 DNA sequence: TGTGCCAGCAGCTTGCCCGACGGAACTGAAGCTTTCTTT.

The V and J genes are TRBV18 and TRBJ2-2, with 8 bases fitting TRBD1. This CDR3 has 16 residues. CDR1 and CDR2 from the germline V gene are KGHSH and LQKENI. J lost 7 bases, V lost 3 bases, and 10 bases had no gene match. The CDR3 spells CASSPGTGLRDGELFF. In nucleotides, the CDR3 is TGTGCCAGCTCACCGGGGACAGGTTTGCGAGACGGGGAGCTGTTTTTT. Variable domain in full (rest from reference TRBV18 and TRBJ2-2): NAGVMQNPRHLVRRRGQEARLRCSPMKGHSHVYWYRQLPEEGLKFMVYLQKENIIDESGMPKERFSAEFPKEGPSILRIQQVVRGDSAAYFCASSPGTGLRDGELFFGEGSRLTVL.

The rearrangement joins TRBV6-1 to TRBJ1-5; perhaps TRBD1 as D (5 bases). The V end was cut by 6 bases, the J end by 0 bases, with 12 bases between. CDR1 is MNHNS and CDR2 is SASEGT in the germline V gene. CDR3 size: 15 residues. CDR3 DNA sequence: TGTGCCAGCAGGGGACCGCGGCCTAGCAATCAGCCCCAGCATTTT. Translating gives CASRGPRPSNQPQHF.

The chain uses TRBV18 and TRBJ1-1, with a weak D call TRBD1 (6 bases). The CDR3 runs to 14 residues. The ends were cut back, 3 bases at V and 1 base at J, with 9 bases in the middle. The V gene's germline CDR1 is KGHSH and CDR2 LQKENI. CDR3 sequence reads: CASSPRQENTEAFF. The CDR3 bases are TGTGCCAGCTCACCTAGACAGGAGAACACTGAAGCTTTCTTT.

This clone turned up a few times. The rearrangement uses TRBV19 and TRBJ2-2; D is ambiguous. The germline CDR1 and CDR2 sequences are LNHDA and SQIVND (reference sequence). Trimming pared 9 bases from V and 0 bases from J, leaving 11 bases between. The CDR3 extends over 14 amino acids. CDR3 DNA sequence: TGTGCCAGCAGAAGGGTTCCGAACACCGGGGAGCTGTTTTTT. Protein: CASRRVPNTGELFF.

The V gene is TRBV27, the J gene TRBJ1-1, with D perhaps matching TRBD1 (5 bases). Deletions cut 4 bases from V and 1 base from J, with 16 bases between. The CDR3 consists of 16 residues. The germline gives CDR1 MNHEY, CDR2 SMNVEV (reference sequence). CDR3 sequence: CASSSFRAGKNTEAFF. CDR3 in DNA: TGTGCCAGCAGTTCGTTCAGGGCAGGGAAGAACACTGAAGCTTTCTTT.

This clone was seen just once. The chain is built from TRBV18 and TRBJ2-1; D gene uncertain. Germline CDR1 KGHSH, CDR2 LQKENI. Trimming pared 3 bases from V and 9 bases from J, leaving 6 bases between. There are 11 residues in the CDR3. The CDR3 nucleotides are TGTGCCAGCTCACCGATTGGTGAGCAGTTCTTC. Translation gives CASSPIGEQFF.

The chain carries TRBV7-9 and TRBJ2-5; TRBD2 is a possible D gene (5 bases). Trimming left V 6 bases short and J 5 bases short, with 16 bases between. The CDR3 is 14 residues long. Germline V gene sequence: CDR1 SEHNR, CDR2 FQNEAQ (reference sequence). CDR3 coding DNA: TGTGCCAGCAGGGTAGGGTCATCGGGGGAGACCCAGTACTTC. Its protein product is CASRVGSSGETQYF.

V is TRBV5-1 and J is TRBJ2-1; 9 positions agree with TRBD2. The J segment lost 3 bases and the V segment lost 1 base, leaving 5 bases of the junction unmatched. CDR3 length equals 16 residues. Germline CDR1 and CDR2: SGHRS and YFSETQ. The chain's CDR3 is CASSLRLAGNYNEQFF. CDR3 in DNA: TGCGCCAGCAGCTTGCGGCTAGCGGGAAACTACAATGAGCAGTTCTTC.

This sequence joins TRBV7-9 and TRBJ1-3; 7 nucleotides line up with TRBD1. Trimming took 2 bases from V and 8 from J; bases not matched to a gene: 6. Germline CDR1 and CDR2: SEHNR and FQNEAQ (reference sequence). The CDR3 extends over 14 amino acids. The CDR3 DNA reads TGTGCCAGCAGCTTACAAGGGGGCGCGGACACCATATATTTT. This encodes CASSLQGGADTIYF.

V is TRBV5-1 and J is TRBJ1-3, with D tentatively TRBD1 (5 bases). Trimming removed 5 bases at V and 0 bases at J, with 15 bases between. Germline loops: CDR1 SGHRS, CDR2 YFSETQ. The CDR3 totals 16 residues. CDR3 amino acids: CASRRDRANSGNTIYF. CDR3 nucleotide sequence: TGCGCCAGCAGACGCGACAGAGCCAACTCTGGAAACACCATATATTTT.

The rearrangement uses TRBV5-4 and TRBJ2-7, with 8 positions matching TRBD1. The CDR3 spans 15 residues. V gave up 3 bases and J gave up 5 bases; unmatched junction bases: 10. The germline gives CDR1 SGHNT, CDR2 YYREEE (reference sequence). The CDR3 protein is CASSSGQGVSHEQYF. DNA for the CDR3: TGTGCCAGCAGCTCAGGACAGGGTGTGAGTCACGAGCAGTACTTC. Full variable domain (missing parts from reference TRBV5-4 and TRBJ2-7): ETGVTQSPTHLIKTRGQQVTLRCSSQSGHNTVSWYQQALGQGPQFIFQYYREEENGRGNFPPRFSGLQFPNYSSELNVNALELDDSALYLCASSSGQGVSHEQYFGPGTRLTVT.

CDR3 amino acids: CAISESLKGGKNIQYF. DNA of the CDR3: TGTGCCATCAGTGAGTCTTTGAAAGGGGGGAAAAACATTCAGTACTTC. The rearrangement uses TRBV10-3 and TRBJ2-4; D possibly matches TRBD1 or TRBD2 (6 bases each). CDR1 ENHRY and CDR2 SYGVKD come from the germline V gene. This CDR3 has 16 amino acids. Trimming removed 0 bases at V and 4 bases at J, with 13 bases between.

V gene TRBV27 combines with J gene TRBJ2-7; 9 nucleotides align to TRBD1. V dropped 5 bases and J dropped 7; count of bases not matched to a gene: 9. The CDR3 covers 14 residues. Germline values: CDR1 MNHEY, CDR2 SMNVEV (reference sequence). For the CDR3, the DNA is TGTGCCAGCAGTCCTACGACAGGGGGTGTAGAGCAGTACTTC. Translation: CASSPTTGGVEQYF.

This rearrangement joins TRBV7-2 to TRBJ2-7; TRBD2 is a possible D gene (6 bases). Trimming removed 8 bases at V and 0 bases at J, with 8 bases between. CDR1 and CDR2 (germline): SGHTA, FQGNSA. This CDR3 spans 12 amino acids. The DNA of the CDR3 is TGTGCCAGCGGGAGGTACTCCTACGAGCAGTACTTC. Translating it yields CASGRYSYEQYF.

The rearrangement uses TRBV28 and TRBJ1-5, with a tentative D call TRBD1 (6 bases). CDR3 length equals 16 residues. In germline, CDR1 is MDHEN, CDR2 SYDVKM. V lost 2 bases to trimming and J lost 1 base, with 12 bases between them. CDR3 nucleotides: TGTGCCAGCAGTTTAGGGGGGGCAGTCAGCAATCAGCCCCAGCATTTT. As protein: CASSLGGAVSNQPQHF.

The CDR3 DNA reads TGTGCCAGCAGCCCGCGGGAGGGGACCGGCACCGGGGAGCTGTTTTTT. This codes for CASSPREGTGTGELFF. The rearrangement joins TRBV7-8 to TRBJ2-2; the match to TRBD2 covers 9 bases. The CDR3 length is 16 residues. Germline loops: CDR1 SGHVS, CDR2 FQNEAQ. Germline trimming cut 5 bases from V and 4 bases from J; bases unmatched to any gene: 8.